The 5 T cell receptor beta chains below were found in one sample sequenced in a study of T cells in women clearing cervical HPV infection. Assay used: immunoSEQ multiplex PCR; TCRdb lists only in-frame clones, some missing. The sample totals under 20,000 clones. The source material was blood buffy coat. These TCRs come from a woman aged 18-69 years with a cervical HPV16 infection that either progressed to CIN3+ or cleared (not recorded which).

To note about this clone: The CDR3 is cut off 3 residues early in the read; its end comes from the germline J gene. The chain is built from TRBV12-3 or TRBV12-4 and TRBJ1-4, with a weak D call TRBD1 (5 bases). V lost 3 bases and J lost 8, with 10 bases in between. This CDR3 spans 13 amino acids. The CDR3 loop is CASSFGGQEKLFF. CDR3 DNA (partial): TGTGCCAGCAGTTTCGGGGGTCAGGAAAAA.

A remark on this clone: The CDR3 goes on 3 residues after the read ends, and that part is filled in from the germline J gene. The rearrangement links TRBV14 to TRBJ1-2, with a tentative D call TRBD1 (5 bases). The CDR3 length is 13 residues. Trimming pared 3 bases from V and 2 bases from J, leaving 7 bases between. Germline V gene data show CDR1 as SGHDN and CDR2 as FVKESK. CDR3 DNA, as far as it was read: TGTGCCAGCAGCCAGACAGTGAACTATGGC. Residues: CASSQTVNYG. In full, the CDR3 reads CASSQTVNYGYTF.

Note on this clone: The CDR3 end lies 3 residues beyond the end of the read and is filled in from the germline J gene. This sequence joins TRBV6-4 and TRBJ1-4; a weak D match, TRBD1 (6 bases). The germline V and J ends were trimmed by 3 bases and 10 bases, with 21 bases remaining between them. From germline, CDR1 is MRHNA and CDR2 SNTAGT. This CDR3 contains 16 residues. The CDR3 bases that were read are TGTGCCAGCAGTGAGCGGGGGGCGCTAGGAAGGGGAAAA. This gives the protein CASSERGALGRGK. In full, the CDR3 reads CASSERGALGRGKLFF.

Details on this clone: The observed sequence ends 3 residues before the CDR3 terminus, with the missing tail filled in from the germline J gene. V usage is TRBV20-1 and J usage is TRBJ1-6; the match to TRBD1 covers 7 bases. Germline-derived CDR1 and CDR2 are DFQATT and SNEGSKA (reference sequence). The CDR3 is 13 residues long. J gave up 6 bases and V 5 bases, and 4 bases lay outside the gene matches. Incomplete CDR3 DNA: TGCAGTGCTTACCAGGGGGGTAATTCACCC. Encoded protein: CSAYQGGNSP. The full CDR3 is CSAYQGGNSPLHF.

A word on this clone: The CDR3 end lies 3 residues beyond the end of the read and is filled in from the germline J gene. The rearrangement joins TRBV9 to TRBJ2-5; the D is unclear. The germline gives CDR1 SGDLS, CDR2 YYNGEE. CDR3 length equals 15 residues. Deletions cut 7 bases from V and 5 bases from J, with 21 bases between. CDR3 bases read: TGTGCCAGCGGGGTAGCAGGAGAGCTGGGTGAGACC. The encoded protein is CASGVAGELGET. The whole CDR3 protein reads CASGVAGELGETQYF.